Shown below are 12 T cell receptor beta chains from a single sample sequenced in a study of blood T cell repertoires in COVID-19. Libraries were prepared by immunoSEQ multiplex PCR; TCRdb keeps only in-frame clonotypes and omits some of them. Here the sample spans some 250,000 clones, roughly nine tenths being singletons. The sequenced material came from peripheral blood. The receptors derive from a man aged 55-75 years with acute or convalescent COVID-19.

The rearrangement links TRBV11-1 to TRBJ1-2; a weak D match, TRBD1 (5 bases). The CDR3 is 12 residues long. CDR1 is SGHAT and CDR2 is FQDESV in the germline V gene (reference sequence). Trimming cost V 10 bases and J 5 bases, with 14 bases left between them. The CDR3 is CATSQGGYGYTF. For the CDR3, the DNA is TGTGCCACCTCTCAGGGTGGATATGGCTACACCTTC.

This rearrangement joins TRBV30 to TRBJ1-6; 7 nucleotides align to TRBD1. From germline, CDR1 is GTSNPN and CDR2 SVGIG (reference sequence). The J segment lost 11 bases and the V segment lost 1 base, leaving 5 bases of the junction unmatched. The CDR3 contains 13 residues. The CDR3 nucleotides read TGTGCCTGGAGTGAACAGGGGAAGACACCCCTCCACTTT. Translated, it gives CAWSEQGKTPLHF.

The rearrangement links TRBV6-5 to TRBJ1-4, with 7 nucleotides matching TRBD1. Germline trimming cut 2 bases from V and 5 bases from J; bases unmatched to any gene: 5. Germline-derived CDR1 and CDR2 are MNHEY and SVGAGI. This CDR3 is built from 15 residues. The CDR3 region has the DNA TGTGCCAGCAGTTACCGGGGACAGATGAATGAAAAACTGTTTTTT. Translated, it gives CASSYRGQMNEKLFF.

The CDR3 DNA reads TGTGCCAGCAGTTCCAGGGCCCCTTGGAACGAGCAGTACTTC. It encodes CASSSRAPWNEQYF. This chain connects TRBV28 to TRBJ2-7, with a tentative D call TRBD1 (5 bases). The CDR3 is 14 amino acids. The V end was cut by 4 bases, the J end by 5 bases, with 15 bases between. Germline CDR1 MDHEN, CDR2 SYDVKM.

The rearrangement joins TRBV28 to TRBJ2-7; 9 nucleotides agree with TRBD2. The germline V gene encodes CDR1 MDHEN and CDR2 SYDVKM. The CDR3 has 14 residues. V trimming: 6 bases; J trimming: 7 bases; junction bases outside the gene matches: 10. The CDR3 nucleotides are TGTGCCAGCAGGCTGAGCGGGGGGTTGAGGGAGCAGTACTTC. This encodes CASRLSGGLREQYF.

The chain couples TRBV6-5 to TRBJ1-6, with 8 bases aligning to TRBD1. This CDR3 has 15 amino acids. Trimming took 6 bases from V and 10 from J; bases not matched to a gene: 11. Germline assignment: CDR1 MNHEY and CDR2 SVGAGI. The CDR3 sequence: CASRPDRGSLSPLHF. In DNA form, the CDR3 reads TGTGCCAGCAGACCCGACAGGGGTTCTTTGTCACCCCTCCACTTT.

V is TRBV2 and J is TRBJ2-6, with 7 positions matching TRBD1. CDR3 length equals 17 residues. The trim removed 4 bases at V and 1 base at J, leaving 7 bases unmatched. Germline values: CDR1 SNHLY, CDR2 FYNNEI. The CDR3 loop reads CASSGYRGVSGANVLTF. The CDR3 DNA sequence: TGTGCCAGCAGTGGGTACAGGGGTGTTTCTGGGGCCAACGTCCTGACTTTC.

This sequence joins TRBV15 and TRBJ2-1; 10 bases are a match to TRBD1. Trimming at V came to 5 bases and at J to 6 bases, leaving 10 bases not matched to a gene. From germline, CDR1 is LNHNV and CDR2 YYDKDF (reference sequence). CDR3 size: 16 residues. The CDR3, as DNA: TGTGCCACCAGCGCTTATACCGGGACAGGGGTCAATGAGCAGTTCTTC. It specifies CATSAYTGTGVNEQFF.

The chain recombines TRBV30 with TRBJ1-2; D is possibly TRBD1 (5 bases). Trimming pared 0 bases from V and 10 bases from J, leaving 15 bases between. The CDR3 is made up of 13 amino acids. The germline V gene encodes CDR1 GTSNPN and CDR2 SVGIG (reference sequence). CDR3 DNA sequence: TGTGCCTGGAGTGTAGGGGCGCCACCAGACTACACCTTC. As protein: CAWSVGAPPDYTF.

This chain connects TRBV4-3 to TRBJ1-1; unclear D gene. Per the germline V gene, CDR1 is LGHNA and CDR2 is YSLEER. The germline V and J ends were trimmed by 10 bases and 2 bases, with 14 bases remaining between them. The CDR3 has 13 residues. The CDR3 DNA reads TGCGCCACCCGGGGAGGGAGAAACACTGAAGCTTTCTTT. This translates into CATRGGRNTEAFF.

The chain employs TRBV28 and TRBJ1-6, with D hard to call. Trimming removed 6 bases from V and 7 bases from J, with 10 bases in between. Germline CDR1 reads MDHEN; CDR2 reads SYDVKM. The length of the CDR3 is 13 residues. The CDR3 coding sequence is TGTGCCAGCAGCCCTGAGAAGAATTCACCCCTCCACTTT. Encoded protein: CASSPEKNSPLHF.

This chain connects TRBV7-3 to TRBJ2-1; TRBD2 aligns across 11 bases. The V gene's germline CDR1 is SGHTA and CDR2 FQGTGA. The J segment lost 2 bases and the V segment lost 8 bases, leaving 11 bases of the junction unmatched. The CDR3 runs to 17 residues. The CDR3 DNA follows: TGTGCCAGCTCCAGGACTAGCGGGCGAACCACCTACAATGAGCAGTTCTTC. Encoded protein: CASSRTSGRTTYNEQFF.